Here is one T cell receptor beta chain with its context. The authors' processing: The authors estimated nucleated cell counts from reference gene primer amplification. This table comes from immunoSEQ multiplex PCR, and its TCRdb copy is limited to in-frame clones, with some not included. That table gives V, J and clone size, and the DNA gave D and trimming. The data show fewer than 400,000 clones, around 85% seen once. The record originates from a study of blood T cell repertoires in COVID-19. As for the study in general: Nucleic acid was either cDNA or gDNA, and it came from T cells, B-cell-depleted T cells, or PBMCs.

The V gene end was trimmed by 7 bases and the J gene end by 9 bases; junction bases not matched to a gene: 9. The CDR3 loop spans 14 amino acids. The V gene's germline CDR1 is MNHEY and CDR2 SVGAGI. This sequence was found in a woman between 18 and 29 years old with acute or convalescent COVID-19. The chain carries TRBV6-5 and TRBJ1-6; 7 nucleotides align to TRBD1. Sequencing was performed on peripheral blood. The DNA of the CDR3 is TGTGCCAGCAATGGAGGGGGCGTCGGTTCACCCCTCCACTTT. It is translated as CASNGGGVGSPLHF.